These T cell receptor beta chains were read from a single sample in a study of blood T cell repertoires in COVID-19. Some clones are missing from TCRdb's copy, which holds only in-frame ones; the method was immunoSEQ multiplex PCR. This sample has roughly 240,000 clones, with approximately 84% found just once. Sample: peripheral blood. The receptors were gathered from a woman older than 75 with acute or convalescent COVID-19. CDR3s include the opening cysteine and the closing phenylalanine or tryptophan. Clone size, where shown, is once, few, many, or a class for clones that have expanded.

V	size	CDR3
TRBV6-2/TRBV6-3	-	CASSYWTDRRNTEAFF
TRBV5-4	-	CASSPGGLYGYTF
TRBV9	-	CASCRGAGSPLHF
TRBV5-4	once	CASSSLGAGGGYQETQYF
TRBV7-2	-	CASSLGAYSYNSPLHF
TRBV7-2	-	CASSLMQGTNEKLFF
TRBV4-2	once	CASSPGTFIYEQYF
TRBV2	few	CASSESTEVGLMNTEAFF
TRBV14	-	CASSPGLASQETQYF
TRBV6-2/TRBV6-3	-	CASSPGTGQYNSPLHF
TRBV7-3	-	CASRKQGTNTGELFF
TRBV6-6	-	CASSGMGQGGEKLFF
TRBV20-1	-	CSAKPNTEAFF
TRBV7-2	-	CASRQTGTSAYEQFF
TRBV3-1/TRBV3-2	-	CASSLNQGSSPLHF